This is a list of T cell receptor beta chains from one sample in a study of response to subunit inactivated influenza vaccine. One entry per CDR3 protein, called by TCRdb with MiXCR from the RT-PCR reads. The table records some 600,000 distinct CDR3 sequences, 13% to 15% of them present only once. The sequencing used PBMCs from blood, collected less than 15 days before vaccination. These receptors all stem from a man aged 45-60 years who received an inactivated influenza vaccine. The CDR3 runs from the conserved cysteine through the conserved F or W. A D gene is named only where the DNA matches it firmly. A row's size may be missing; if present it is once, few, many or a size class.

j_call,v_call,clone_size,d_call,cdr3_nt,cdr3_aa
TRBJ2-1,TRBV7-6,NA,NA,TGTGCCAGCAGCCGGCTTAGTCAGAGCTCCTACAATGAGCAGTTCTTC,CASSRLSQSSYNEQFF
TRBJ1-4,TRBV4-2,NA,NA,TGTGCCAGCAGCCAAGATTTGGTCCGACAGACAACTAATGAAAAACTGTTTTTT,CASSQDLVRQTTNEKLFF
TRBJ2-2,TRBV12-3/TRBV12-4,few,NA,TGTGCCAGCAAGTCTCGGGCCATTTCAAACGGGGAGCTGTTTTTT,CASKSRAISNGELFF
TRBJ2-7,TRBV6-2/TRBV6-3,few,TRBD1,TGTGCCAGCAGTTACCCGACCGGGACAGGTATAAACTACGAGCAGTACTTC,CASSYPTGTGINYEQYF
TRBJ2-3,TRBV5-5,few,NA,TGTGCCAGCAGCTTGGAGGAATGGAGCACAGATACGCAGTATTTT,CASSLEEWSTDTQYF
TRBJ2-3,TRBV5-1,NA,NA,TGCGCCAGCAGCTTAGGTAGCGGTAACACAGATACGCAGTATTTT,CASSLGSGNTDTQYF
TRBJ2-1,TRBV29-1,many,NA,TGCAGCGGAGGGGTTGGGGGCAATGAGCAGTTCTTC,CSGGVGGNEQFF
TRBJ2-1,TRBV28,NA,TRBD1,TGTGCCAGCAGTTTGTGGGACAGGGGTAAAAATGAGCAGTTCTTC,CASSLWDRGKNEQFF
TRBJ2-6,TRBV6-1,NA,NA,TGTGCCAGCGCCCAATCTGGGGCCAACGTCCTGACTTTC,CASAQSGANVLTF
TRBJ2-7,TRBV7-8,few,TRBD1,TGTGCCAGCAGACGCGACAGGGGGCGAACCTACGAGCAGTACTTC,CASRRDRGRTYEQYF
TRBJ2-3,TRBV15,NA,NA,TGTGCCACCAGCAGAGACGGAGGTGTCAAGACAGATACGCAGTATTTT,CATSRDGGVKTDTQYF
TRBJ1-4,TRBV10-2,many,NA,TGCGCCAGCAGTGAAGCAGGGAGGGGTGAAAAACTGTTTTTT,CASSEAGRGEKLFF
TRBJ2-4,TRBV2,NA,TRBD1,TGTGCCAGCAACCTCGACAGGGGCGAGAAAAACATTCAGTACTTC,CASNLDRGEKNIQYF
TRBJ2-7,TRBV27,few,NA,TGTGCCAGCAGCCTAAAGGGTGTCGGCTACGAGCAGTACTTC,CASSLKGVGYEQYF
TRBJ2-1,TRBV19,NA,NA,TGTGCCAGTACCCCGGGACTCTGGGGGGCCTACAATGAGCAGTTCTTC,CASTPGLWGAYNEQFF
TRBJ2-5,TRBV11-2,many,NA,TGTGCCAGCAGCCCGATGGCCCTACAAGAGACCCAGTACTTC,CASSPMALQETQYF
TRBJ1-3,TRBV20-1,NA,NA,TGCAGTGCTGGACTGAGCTCTGGAAACACCATATATTTT,CSAGLSSGNTIYF
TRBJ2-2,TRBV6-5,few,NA,TGTGCCAGCAGTTTTCCGGGGAGTAGTTCCGGGGAGCTGTTTTTT,CASSFPGSSSGELFF
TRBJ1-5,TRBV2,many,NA,TGTGCCAGCAGTGATGAGTTAGGGAACCAGCCCCAGCATTTT,CASSDELGNQPQHF
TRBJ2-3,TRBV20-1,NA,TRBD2,TGCTGTGCTAGAGGACTAGCGGGGGGGCGGACAGATACGCAGTATTTT,CCARGLAGGRTDTQYF
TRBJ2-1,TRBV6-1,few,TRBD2,TGTGCCAGCAGCCCGATGATTAGCGGGACCTACAATGAGCAGTTCTTC,CASSPMISGTYNEQFF
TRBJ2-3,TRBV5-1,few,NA,TGCGCCAGCAGTGACTACACAGATACGCAGTATTTT,CASSDYTDTQYF
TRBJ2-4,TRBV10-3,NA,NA,TGTGCCATCAGTGCTGACGTCTTTGCCAAAAACATTCAGTACTTC,CAISADVFAKNIQYF
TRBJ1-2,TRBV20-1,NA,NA,TGCAGTGCTAGAGATAAGAGGGCCTTGTACTATGGCTACACCTTC,CSARDKRALYYGYTF
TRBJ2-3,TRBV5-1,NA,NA,TGCGCCAGCACCAGCGCCGGGGGCCGGAGTTCAGATACGCAGTATTTT,CASTSAGGRSSDTQYF
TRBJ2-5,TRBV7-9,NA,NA,TGTGCCAGCAGCTCGGTACATCCGTACCAAGAGACCCAGTACTTC,CASSSVHPYQETQYF
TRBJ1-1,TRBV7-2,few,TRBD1,TGTGCCAGCAGCTATACAGGGGCTAGGAACACTGAAGCTTTCTTT,CASSYTGARNTEAFF
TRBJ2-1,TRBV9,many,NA,TGTGCCAGCAGCGTAGTTTCTAGCCCGGCCTATGAGCAGTTCTTC,CASSVVSSPAYEQFF
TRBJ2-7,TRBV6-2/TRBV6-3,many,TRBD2,TGTGCCAGCAGTTCGAGCGGGAGGACTCCCTACGAGCAGTACTTC,CASSSSGRTPYEQYF
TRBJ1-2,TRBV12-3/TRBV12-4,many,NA,TGTGCCAGCAGTGGAGATCTCGCTCGAGGCTACACCTTC,CASSGDLARGYTF
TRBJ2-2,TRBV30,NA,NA,TGTGCCTGGAGTCCCAGGCGGGAGCTGTTTTTT,CAWSPRRELFF
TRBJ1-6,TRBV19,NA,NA,TGTGCCAGTAAAGTCAGTATGTATAATTCACCCCTCCACTTT,CASKVSMYNSPLHF
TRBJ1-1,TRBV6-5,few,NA,TGTGCCAGCAGTTACCTGTTGGCGAACACTGAAGCTTTCTTT,CASSYLLANTEAFF
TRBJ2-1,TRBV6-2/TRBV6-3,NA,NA,TGTGCCAGCAGTTACGGAACTAATGAGCAGTTCTTC,CASSYGTNEQFF
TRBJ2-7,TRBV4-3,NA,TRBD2,TGCGCCAGCACCAAAGATGGGGGACGGGGGGACTCCTACGAGCAGTACTTC,CASTKDGGRGDSYEQYF
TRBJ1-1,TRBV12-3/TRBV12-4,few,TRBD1,TGTGCCAGCAGTCCTTCGACAGGGGAGGTCCGTTTCGGCGCGAACACTGAAGCTTTCTTT,CASSPSTGEVRFGANTEAFF
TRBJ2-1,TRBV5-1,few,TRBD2,TGCGCCAGCGGTAGAGCGGGACCTCTACCAGACAATGAGCAGTTCTTC,CASGRAGPLPDNEQFF
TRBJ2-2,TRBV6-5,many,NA,TGTGCCAGCAGTTACTCGCTCACCGGGGAGCTGTTTTTT,CASSYSLTGELFF
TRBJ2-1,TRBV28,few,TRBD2,TGTGCCAGCAGATACTCGGGACTAGCGGGAGGCAATGAGCAGTTCTTC,CASRYSGLAGGNEQFF
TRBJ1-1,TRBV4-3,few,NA,TGCGCCAGCAGCCAAGTTCTTGGGGGTGACACTGAAGCTTTCTTT,CASSQVLGGDTEAFF
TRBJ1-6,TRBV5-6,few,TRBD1,TGTGCCAGCAGCCGCCGGGACAGGGGAGATTCACCCCTCCACTTT,CASSRRDRGDSPLHF
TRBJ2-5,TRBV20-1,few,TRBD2,TGCAGTGCTAGACCCCCGGGGGGACTAGCGGGACACGAGACCCAGTACTTC,CSARPPGGLAGHETQYF
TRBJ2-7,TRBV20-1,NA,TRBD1,TGCAGTGCTACTTCTCGGGACAGGCTAGAGTACGAGCAGTACTTC,CSATSRDRLEYEQYF